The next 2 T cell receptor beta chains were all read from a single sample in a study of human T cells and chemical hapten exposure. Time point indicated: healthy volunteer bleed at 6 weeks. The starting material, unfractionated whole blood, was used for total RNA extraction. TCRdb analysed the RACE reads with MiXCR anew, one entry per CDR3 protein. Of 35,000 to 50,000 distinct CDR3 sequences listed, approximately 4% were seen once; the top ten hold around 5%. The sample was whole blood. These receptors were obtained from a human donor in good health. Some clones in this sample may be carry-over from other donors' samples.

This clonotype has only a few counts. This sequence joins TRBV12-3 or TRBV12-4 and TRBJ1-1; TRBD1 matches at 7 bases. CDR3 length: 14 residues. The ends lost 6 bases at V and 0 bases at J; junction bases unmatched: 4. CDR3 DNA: TGTGCCAGCAGCTTGGGACAGATGAACACTGAAGCTTTCTTT. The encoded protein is CASSLGQMNTEAFF.

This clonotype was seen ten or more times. The CDR3 sequence: CASSSQNRGWTGGAFF. DNA for the CDR3: TGTGCCAGCAGCTCGCAAAACCGAGGTTGGACAGGTGGAGCTTTCTTT. J is TRBJ1-1 and V is TRBV11-2; 7 nucleotides match TRBD1. The ends lost 4 bases at V and 10 bases at J; junction bases unmatched: 18. The CDR3 covers 16 residues. Per germline, CDR1 SGHAT and CDR2 FQNNGV.